These 14 T cell receptor beta chains share one sample of origin, sequenced in a study of blood T cell repertoires in COVID-19. Clones were read by immunoSEQ multiplex PCR, and TCRdb kept only the in-frame ones, dropping some. Of around 68,000 clones listed, 85% to 90% were seen once; the top ten hold about 2.9%. Sequencing input: peripheral blood. The source is a man aged 45-65 years with acute or convalescent COVID-19.

This chain joins TRBV19 and TRBJ2-1; the D gene is possibly TRBD1 (5 bases). Germline V gene sequence: CDR1 LNHDA, CDR2 SQIVND (reference sequence). The CDR3 is 15 residues long. V lost 3 bases and J lost 0, with 9 bases in between. The CDR3 spells CASSMVGHSYNEQFF. The CDR3 nucleotides read TGTGCCAGTAGTATGGTGGGGCACTCCTACAATGAGCAGTTCTTC. The whole variable domain, filled in from reference TRBV19 and TRBJ2-1, reads DGGITQSPKYLFRKEGQNVTLSCEQNLNHDAMYWYRQDPGQGLRLIYYSQIVNDFQKGDIAEGYSVSREKKESFPLTVTSAQKNPTAFYLCASSMVGHSYNEQFFGPGTRLTVL.

The CDR3 protein is CASSIGLAGPPGGEQFF. DNA for the CDR3: TGTGCCAGTAGTATAGGGCTAGCGGGACCTCCGGGGGGCGAGCAGTTCTTC. The chain joins TRBV19 to TRBJ2-1; 9 bases agree with TRBD2. After removal of 1 base from V and 10 bases from J, the junction contained 14 bases not matched to a gene. Per the germline V gene, CDR1 is LNHDA and CDR2 is SQIVND (reference sequence). This CDR3 comprises 17 residues.

This chain connects TRBV4-2 to TRBJ2-3; D may be TRBD2 (6 bases). Germline V gives CDR1 LGHNA, CDR2 YNFKEQ. The CDR3 has 15 residues. V lost 2 bases to trimming and J lost 1 base, with 10 bases between them. CDR3 bases: TGTGCCAGCAGCCAAACTAGCTTCGGCACAGATACGCAGTATTTT. Protein: CASSQTSFGTDTQYF.

The rearrangement links TRBV7-9 to TRBJ1-1, with no clear D. This CDR3 comprises 15 residues. CDR1 SEHNR and CDR2 FQNEAQ come from the germline V gene (reference sequence). Trimming stripped 5 bases from V and 0 bases from J, with 13 bases between. The CDR3 nucleotides read TGTGCCAGCAGCCAAAGAGACAAACTGAACACTGAAGCTTTCTTT. Translation: CASSQRDKLNTEAFF.

The chain uses TRBV6-5 and TRBJ2-7; maybe TRBD1 (5 bases). The V gene lost 6 bases and the J gene lost 2 bases, with 11 bases spanning the gap. Germline V lookup: CDR1 MNHEY, CDR2 SVGAGI. CDR3 length equals 13 residues. CDR3 sequence: CASRPTEAYEQYV. DNA for the CDR3: TGTGCCAGCAGGCCGACAGAAGCCTACGAGCAGTACGTC.

The chain combines TRBV9 with TRBJ2-2; maybe TRBD1 (5 bases). Germline V lookup: CDR1 SGDLS, CDR2 YYNGEE. V was shortened by 0 bases and J by 5 bases, with 14 bases between the two germline ends. CDR3 size: 16 residues. The CDR3, as DNA: TGTGCCAGCAGCGTAGCTTGGGGCAGCAGTACCGGGGAGCTGTTTTTT. It is translated as CASSVAWGSSTGELFF.

CDR3 protein: CASSFQQGALGYTF. The CDR3 nucleotides are TGTGCCAGCAGTTTCCAACAGGGGGCGCTTGGCTACACCTTC. The chain recombines TRBV28 with TRBJ1-2; 9 bases align to TRBD1. The CDR3 contains 14 residues. Germline V CDR1 and CDR2: MDHEN, SYDVKM. V lost 3 bases to trimming and J lost 7 bases; unmatched junction nucleotides: 6.

V is TRBV9 and J is TRBJ2-5; D perhaps matches TRBD2 (5 bases). CDR1 and CDR2 (germline): SGDLS, YYNGEE. V shed 6 bases and J shed 3 bases, with 15 bases lying between them. The CDR3 loop spans 14 amino acids. The CDR3 DNA reads as TGTGCCAGCACCTTCGAGGGTGGGGAAGAGACCCAGTACTTC. As protein: CASTFEGGEETQYF.

V and J are TRBV20-1 and TRBJ2-7; D gene unclear. With 5 bases removed from V and 0 bases from J, the gap between germline ends came to 5 bases. The CDR3 totals 11 residues. Germline loops: CDR1 DFQATT, CDR2 SNEGSKA (reference sequence). In nucleotides, the CDR3 is TGCAGTGCTCCTTCCTCCTACGAGCAGTACTTC. It is translated as CSAPSSYEQYF.

The CDR3 is CASPEPRQGSPLHF. The CDR3 DNA reads as TGTGCCAGCCCTGAGCCCCGCCAGGGCTCACCCCTCCACTTT. J is TRBJ1-6 and V is TRBV21-1; TRBD1, the table's D call, lacks a check against the DNA. TRBV21-1 is a pseudogene. The CDR3 contains 14 residues.

V and J are TRBV11-3 and TRBJ2-3; a weak D match, TRBD2 (5 bases). CDR1 and CDR2 from the germline V gene are SGHNT and YENEEA. The germline V and J ends were trimmed by 3 bases and 0 bases, with 10 bases remaining between them. CDR3 length: 15 amino acids. DNA for the CDR3: TGTGCCAGCAGCTTGGAAGCGGAAAGCACAGATACGCAGTATTTT. This codes for CASSLEAESTDTQYF.

This rearrangement joins TRBV18 to TRBJ1-1; 9 bases align to TRBD1. The CDR3 loop spans 14 amino acids. CDR1 is KGHSH and CDR2 is LQKENI in the germline V gene. V was pared by 3 bases and J by 5 bases, with 4 bases of the junction left unmatched. The CDR3 here is CASSPDRGRTEAFF. The CDR3, as DNA: TGTGCCAGCTCACCGGACAGGGGCCGGACTGAAGCTTTCTTT.

This clone occurred once. The CDR3 sequence: CASGQGIQETQYF. CDR3 sequence (DNA): TGTGCCAGCGGACAGGGGATCCAAGAGACCCAGTACTTC. The chain carries TRBV19 and TRBJ2-5; 9 bases agree with TRBD1. The CDR3 sequence is 13 residues long. From germline, CDR1 is LNHDA and CDR2 SQIVND (reference sequence). Trimming took 9 bases from V and 1 from J; bases not matched to a gene: 3. The full variable domain, in which reference TRBV19 and TRBJ2-5 provide the parts outside the CDR3, is DGGITQSPKYLFRKEGQNVTLSCEQNLNHDAMYWYRQDPGQGLRLIYYSQIVNDFQKGDIAEGYSVSREKKESFPLTVTSAQKNPTAFYLCASGQGIQETQYFGPGTRLLVL.

The rearrangement links TRBV13 to TRBJ2-1; D may be TRBD2 (5 bases). CDR3 length equals 14 residues. Germline-derived CDR1 and CDR2 are PRHDT and FYEKMQ (reference sequence). The V end lost 4 bases, the J end lost 8 bases, and 15 bases lay between the germline ends. The CDR3 DNA reads TGTGCCAGCAGCTCCCGTGTCACTAGGTATGAGCAGTTCTTC. The encoded protein is CASSSRVTRYEQFF.